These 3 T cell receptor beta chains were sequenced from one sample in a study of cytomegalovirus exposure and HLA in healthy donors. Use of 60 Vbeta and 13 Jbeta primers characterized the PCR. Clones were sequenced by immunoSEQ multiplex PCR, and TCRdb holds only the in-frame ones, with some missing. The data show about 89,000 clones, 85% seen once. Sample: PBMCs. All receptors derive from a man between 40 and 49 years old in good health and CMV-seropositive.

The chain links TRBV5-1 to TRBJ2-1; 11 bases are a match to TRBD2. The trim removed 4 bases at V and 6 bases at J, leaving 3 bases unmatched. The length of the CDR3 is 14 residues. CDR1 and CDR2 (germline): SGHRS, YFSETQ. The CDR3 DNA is TGCGCCAGCAGCGCTAGCGGGGGGCGCAATGAGCAGTTCTTC. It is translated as CASSASGGRNEQFF.

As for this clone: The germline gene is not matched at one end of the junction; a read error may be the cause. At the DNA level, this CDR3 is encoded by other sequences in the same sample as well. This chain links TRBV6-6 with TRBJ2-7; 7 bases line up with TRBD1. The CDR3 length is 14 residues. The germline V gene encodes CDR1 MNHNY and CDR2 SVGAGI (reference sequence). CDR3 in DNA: TGCGCCAGCAACTCCGGGACAGCACGATACGAGCAGTACTTC. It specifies CASNSGTARYEQYF.

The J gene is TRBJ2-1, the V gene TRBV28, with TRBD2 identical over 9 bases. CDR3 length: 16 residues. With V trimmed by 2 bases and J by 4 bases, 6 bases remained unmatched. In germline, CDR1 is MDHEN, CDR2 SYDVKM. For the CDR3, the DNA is TGTGCCAGCAGTTTAGCCCCTAGCGGGAATTACAATGAGCAGTTCTTC. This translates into CASSLAPSGNYNEQFF.